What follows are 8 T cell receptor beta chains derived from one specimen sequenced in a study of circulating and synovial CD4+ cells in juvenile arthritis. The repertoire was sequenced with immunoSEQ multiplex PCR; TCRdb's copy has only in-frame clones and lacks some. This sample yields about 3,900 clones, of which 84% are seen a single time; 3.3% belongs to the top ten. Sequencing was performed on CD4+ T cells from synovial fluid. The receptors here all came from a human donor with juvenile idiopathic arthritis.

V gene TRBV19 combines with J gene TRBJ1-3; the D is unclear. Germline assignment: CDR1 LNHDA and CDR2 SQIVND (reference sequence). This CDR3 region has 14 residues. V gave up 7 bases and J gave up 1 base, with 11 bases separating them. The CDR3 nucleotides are TGTGCCAGTACCCCGGGAGTGTCTGGAAACACCATATATTTT. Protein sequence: CASTPGVSGNTIYF.

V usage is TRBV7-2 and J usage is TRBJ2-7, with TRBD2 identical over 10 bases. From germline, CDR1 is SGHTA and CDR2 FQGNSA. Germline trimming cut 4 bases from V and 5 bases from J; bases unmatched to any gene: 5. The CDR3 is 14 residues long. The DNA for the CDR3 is TGTGCCAGCAGCTGGGGACTAGCGATCGACGAGCAGTACTTC. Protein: CASSWGLAIDEQYF. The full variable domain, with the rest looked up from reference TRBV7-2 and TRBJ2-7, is GAGVSQSPSNKVTEKGKDVELRCDPISGHTALYWYRQSLGQGLEFLIYFQGNSAPDKSGLPSDRFSAERTGGSVSTLTIQRTQQEDSAVYLCASSWGLAIDEQYFGPGTRLTVT.

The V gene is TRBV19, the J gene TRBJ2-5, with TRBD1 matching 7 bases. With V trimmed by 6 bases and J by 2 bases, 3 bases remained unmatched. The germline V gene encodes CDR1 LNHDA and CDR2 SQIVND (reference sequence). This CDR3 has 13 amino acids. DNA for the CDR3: TGTGCCAGTAGGGGGACAGATCAAGAGACCCAGTACTTC. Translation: CASRGTDQETQYF. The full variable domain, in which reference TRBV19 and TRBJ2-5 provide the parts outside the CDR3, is DGGITQSPKYLFRKEGQNVTLSCEQNLNHDAMYWYRQDPGQGLRLIYYSQIVNDFQKGDIAEGYSVSREKKESFPLTVTSAQKNPTAFYLCASRGTDQETQYFGPGTRLLVL.

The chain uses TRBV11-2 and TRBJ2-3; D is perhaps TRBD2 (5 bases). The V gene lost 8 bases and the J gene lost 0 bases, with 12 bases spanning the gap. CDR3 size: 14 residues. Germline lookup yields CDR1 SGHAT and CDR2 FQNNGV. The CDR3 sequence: CASAWLASTDTQYF. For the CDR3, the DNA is TGTGCCAGCGCCTGGCTAGCCAGCACAGATACGCAGTATTTT.

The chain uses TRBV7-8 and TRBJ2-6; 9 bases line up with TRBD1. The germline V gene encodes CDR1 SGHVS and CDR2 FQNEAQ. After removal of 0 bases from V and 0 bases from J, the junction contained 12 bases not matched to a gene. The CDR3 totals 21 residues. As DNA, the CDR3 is TGTGCCAGCAGCTTAGCGCAGGACAGGGGTTTACGCCTCTCTGGGGCCAACGTCCTGACTTTC. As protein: CASSLAQDRGLRLSGANVLTF.

The CDR3 DNA reads TGTGCCAGCAGCTTGGCCAGGGTAACCGGGGAGCTGTTTTTT. Protein product: CASSLARVTGELFF. The J gene is TRBJ2-2, the V gene TRBV5-6, with a tentative D call TRBD1 (5 bases). V was shortened by 0 bases and J by 5 bases, with 8 bases between the two germline ends. Looked up from germline, CDR1 is SGHDT and CDR2 is YYEEEE. The CDR3 sequence is 14 residues long.

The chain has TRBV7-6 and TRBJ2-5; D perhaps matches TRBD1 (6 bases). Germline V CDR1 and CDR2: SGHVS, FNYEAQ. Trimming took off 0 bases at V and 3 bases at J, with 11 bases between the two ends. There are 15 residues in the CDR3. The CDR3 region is CASSLAGTGKETQYF. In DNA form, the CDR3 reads TGTGCCAGCAGCTTAGCCGGCACAGGGAAAGAGACCCAGTACTTC.

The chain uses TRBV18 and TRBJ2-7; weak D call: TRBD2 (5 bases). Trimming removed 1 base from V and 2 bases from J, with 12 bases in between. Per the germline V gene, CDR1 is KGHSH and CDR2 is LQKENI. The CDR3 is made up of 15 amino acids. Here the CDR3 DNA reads TGTGCCAGCTCACCACGGGAGACCGGTCCCTACGAGCAGTACTTC. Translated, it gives CASSPRETGPYEQYF.